This TCR beta chain derives from a study of blood T cell repertoires in COVID-19. Study-wide background: PBMCs, B-cell-depleted T cells, or T cells provided the cDNA or gDNA that made up the material.

CDR3 length: 13 residues. Trimming took 0 bases from V and 7 from J, leaving 10 bases between them. The germline CDR1 and CDR2 sequences are SGHRS and YFSETQ. Seattle researchers signed up patients amid active infection and tracked them longitudinally. Some clones are missing from TCRdb's copy, which holds only in-frame ones; the method was immunoSEQ multiplex PCR. The sample holds 350,000 to 450,000 clones, around 87% seen once. The chain couples TRBV5-1 to TRBJ1-1; D is ambiguous. Material: peripheral blood. This clonotype was sampled from a woman aged 55-69 years with COVID-19, enrolled during active disease. For the CDR3, the DNA is TGCGCCAGCAGCTTGGCGTCCGGTTTTGAAGCTTTCTTT. Its protein product is CASSLASGFEAFF.